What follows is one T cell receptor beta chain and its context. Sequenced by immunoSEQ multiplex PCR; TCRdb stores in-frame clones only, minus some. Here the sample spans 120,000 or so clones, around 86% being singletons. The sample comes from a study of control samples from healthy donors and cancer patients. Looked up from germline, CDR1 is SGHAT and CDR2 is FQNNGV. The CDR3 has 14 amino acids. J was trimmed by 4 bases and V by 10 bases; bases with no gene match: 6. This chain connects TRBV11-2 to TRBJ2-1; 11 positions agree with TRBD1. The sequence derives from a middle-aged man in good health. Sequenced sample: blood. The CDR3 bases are TGTGCCACCCAGGACAGGGGGCCTTACAATGAGCAGTTCTTC. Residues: CATQDRGPYNEQFF.